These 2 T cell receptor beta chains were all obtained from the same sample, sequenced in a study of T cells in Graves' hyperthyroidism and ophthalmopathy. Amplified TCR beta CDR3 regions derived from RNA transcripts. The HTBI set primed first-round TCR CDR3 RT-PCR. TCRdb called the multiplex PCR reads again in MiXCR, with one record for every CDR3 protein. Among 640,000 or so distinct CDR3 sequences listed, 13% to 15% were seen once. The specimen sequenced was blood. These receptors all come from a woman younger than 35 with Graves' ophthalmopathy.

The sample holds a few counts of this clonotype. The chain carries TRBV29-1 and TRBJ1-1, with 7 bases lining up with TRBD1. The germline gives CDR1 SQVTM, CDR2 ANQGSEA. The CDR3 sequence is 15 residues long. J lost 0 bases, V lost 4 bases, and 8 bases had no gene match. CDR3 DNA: TGCAGCGTTGCACAGGGGAGTCGATTGAACACTGAAGCTTTCTTT. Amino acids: CSVAQGSRLNTEAFF.

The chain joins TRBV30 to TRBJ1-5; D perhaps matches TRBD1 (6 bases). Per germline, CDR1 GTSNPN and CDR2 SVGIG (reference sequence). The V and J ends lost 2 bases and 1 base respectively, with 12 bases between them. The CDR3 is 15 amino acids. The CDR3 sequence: CAWSPGQGSNQPQHF. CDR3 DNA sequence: TGTGCCTGGAGTCCCGGGCAGGGGAGCAATCAGCCCCAGCATTTT. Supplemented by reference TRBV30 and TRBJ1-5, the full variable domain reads SQTIHQWPATLVQPVGSPLSLECTVEGTSNPNLYWYRQAAGRGLQLLFYSVGIGQISSEVPQNLSASRPQDRQFILSSKKLLLSDSGFYLCAWSPGQGSNQPQHFGDGTRLSIL.